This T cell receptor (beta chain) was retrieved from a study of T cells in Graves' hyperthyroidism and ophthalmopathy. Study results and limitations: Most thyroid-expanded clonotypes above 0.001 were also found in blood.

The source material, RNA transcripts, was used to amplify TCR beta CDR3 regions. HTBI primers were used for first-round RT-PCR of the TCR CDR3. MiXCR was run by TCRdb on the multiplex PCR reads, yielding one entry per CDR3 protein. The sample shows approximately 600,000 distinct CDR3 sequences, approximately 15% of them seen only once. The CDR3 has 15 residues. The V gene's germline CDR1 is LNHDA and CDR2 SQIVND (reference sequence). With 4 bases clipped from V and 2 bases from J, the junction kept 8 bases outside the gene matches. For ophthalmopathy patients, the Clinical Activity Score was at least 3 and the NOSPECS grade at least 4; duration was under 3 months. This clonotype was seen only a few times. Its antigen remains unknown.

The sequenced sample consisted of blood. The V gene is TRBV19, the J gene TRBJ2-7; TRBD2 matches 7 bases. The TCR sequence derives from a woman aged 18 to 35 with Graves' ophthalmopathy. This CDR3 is CASSNRASGAYEQYF. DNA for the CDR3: TGTGCCAGTAGTAATCGGGCTAGCGGCGCCTACGAGCAGTACTTC.